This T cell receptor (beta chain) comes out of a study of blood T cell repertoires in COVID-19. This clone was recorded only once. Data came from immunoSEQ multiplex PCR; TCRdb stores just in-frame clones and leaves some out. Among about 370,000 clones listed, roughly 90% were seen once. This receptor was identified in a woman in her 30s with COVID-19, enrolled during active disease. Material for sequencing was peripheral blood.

The CDR3 DNA reads as TGCAGCGCGGCCGCCCAAGAGACCCAGTACTTC. Encoded protein: CSAAAQETQYF. The chain joins TRBV20-1 to TRBJ2-5; D gene unclear. This CDR3 spans 11 amino acids. Germline CDR1 is DFQATT and CDR2 is SNEGSKA (reference sequence).